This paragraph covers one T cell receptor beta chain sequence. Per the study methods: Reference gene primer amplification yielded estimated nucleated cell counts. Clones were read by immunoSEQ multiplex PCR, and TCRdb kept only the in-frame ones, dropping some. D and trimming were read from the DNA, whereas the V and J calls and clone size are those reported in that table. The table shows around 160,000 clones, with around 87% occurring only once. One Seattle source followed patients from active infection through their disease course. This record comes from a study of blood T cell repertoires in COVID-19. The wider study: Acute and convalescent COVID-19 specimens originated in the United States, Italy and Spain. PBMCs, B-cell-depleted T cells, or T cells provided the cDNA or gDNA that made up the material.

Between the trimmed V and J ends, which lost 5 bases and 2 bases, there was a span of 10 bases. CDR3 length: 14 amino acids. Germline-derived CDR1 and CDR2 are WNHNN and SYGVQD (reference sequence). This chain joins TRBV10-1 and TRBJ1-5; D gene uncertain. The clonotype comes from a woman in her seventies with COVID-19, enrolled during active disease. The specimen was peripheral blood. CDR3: CASSSGGGNQPQHF. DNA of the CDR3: TGCGCCAGCAGTTCCGGCGGCGGCAATCAGCCCCAGCATTTT.